This TCR beta chain was sequenced in a study of CD8+ T cells in alopecia areata. On the study more broadly: Each day, treated patients took oral tofacitinib twice, at 5 to 10 mg per dose. Findings and limits, study-wide: Greater clonality was observed in lesional scalp samples, especially alopecia totalis/universalis, versus normal scalp.

Isolated RNA was reverse transcribed into cDNA used as the sequencing template. Sequencing was performed with immunoSEQ multiplex PCR; in TCRdb, only in-frame clones are kept and a portion is missing. Of approximately 220,000 clones in the sample, roughly two fifths were seen once. This sample's treatment: oral pan-JAK inhibitor, 5-10 mg twice daily. The CDR3 runs 12 residues. The ends were cut back, 5 bases at V and 4 bases at J, with 8 bases in the middle. Germline V CDR1 and CDR2: SGHRS, YFSETQ. About this clone itself: No antigen is known for it.

The chain has TRBV5-1 and TRBJ2-3, with D perhaps TRBD1 (6 bases). The sequenced sample was CD4+ T cells sorted from blood, obtained between weeks 30 and 35, from a patient treated with tofacitinib. The clonotype originates from a human donor with alopecia areata. CDR3 region: CASSTGPDTQYF. The CDR3 nucleotides read TGCGCCAGCAGTACAGGGCCAGATACGCAGTATTTT. The full variable domain, in which reference TRBV5-1 and TRBJ2-3 provide the parts outside the CDR3, is KAGVTQTPRYLIKTRGQQVTLSCSPISGHRSVSWYQQTPGQGLQFLFEYFSETQRNKGNFPGRFSGRQFSNSRSEMNVSTLELGDSALYLCASSTGPDTQYFGPGTRLTVL.